This TCR beta chain originates from a study of cytomegalovirus exposure and HLA in healthy donors. Background on the study: Around 180 million T cells yielded 117 million unique TCR beta sequences in earlier analysis. Study-level results: A later analysis by the authors found several of the most significant clusters apparently linked to common viral pathogens. TCR beta sequences reportedly predicted most subjects' HLA-A and HLA-B alleles accurately. In a later analysis, DRB1 alleles had the most associated TCRs; HLA-C alleles the fewest.

Primers for the PCR totalled 60 Vbeta and 13 Jbeta. Sequencing was performed with immunoSEQ multiplex PCR; in TCRdb, only in-frame clones are kept and a portion is missing. The sample has over 60,000 clones, approximately 70% seen once. The table lists this clone with a count of one. Its antigen is not identified. The CDR3 spans 15 residues. Germline V gives CDR1 MNHEY, CDR2 SMNVEV (reference sequence). V lost 7 bases, J lost 2 bases, and 11 bases stayed unmatched. The V and J genes are TRBV27 and TRBJ2-7, with 7 bases matching TRBD1. The sequenced sample consisted of PBMCs. The clonotype comes from a male donor in good health and CMV-seropositive. The CDR3 region has the DNA TGTGCCAGCACCGCTAAGGGGGCAGGAACCTACGAGCAGTACTTC. Translating it yields CASTAKGAGTYEQYF.